The 6 T cell receptor beta chains below all came from one sample that was sequenced in a study of beta chain features in type 1 diabetes. Findings and limits, study-wide: TCRB CDR3s were moderately but significantly shorter in Type 1 diabetes patients in all four CD4+ subsets.

The entirety of the isolated RNA underwent reverse transcription, so expressed TCRB transcripts were sequenced. TCRdb's copy holds only in-frame clones and misses some; the assay was immunoSEQ multiplex PCR. This table holds about 160,000 clones, 6.5% to 10% found once. The antigens these receptors bind are not known. The source material was central memory CD4+ T cells from blood. All receptors derive from a woman aged 18-29 years with type 1 diabetes.

The chain joins TRBV7-2 to TRBJ1-2; D ambiguous. Germline assignment: CDR1 SGHTA and CDR2 FQGNSA. The V end lost 2 bases, the J end lost 9 bases, and 10 bases lay between the germline ends. This CDR3 contains 12 residues. Here the CDR3 reads CASSLSSERYTF. Here the CDR3 DNA reads TGTGCCAGCAGCTTATCCAGCGAGCGCTACACCTTC. The variable domain in full, completed from reference TRBV7-2 and TRBJ1-2, reads GAGVSQSPSNKVTEKGKDVELRCDPISGHTALYWYRQSLGQGLEFLIYFQGNSAPDKSGLPSDRFSAERTGGSVSTLTIQRTQQEDSAVYLCASSLSSERYTFGSGTRLTVV.

This clone was detected a few times. This chain uses TRBV28 with TRBJ2-7; D may be TRBD2 (5 bases). This CDR3 is built from 16 residues. CDR1 and CDR2 (germline): MDHEN, SYDVKM. The V end lost 2 bases, the J end lost 0 bases, and 14 bases lay between the germline ends. Here the CDR3 DNA reads TGTGCCAGCAGTTTAGGTGGTGCGGGCGCCTCCTACGAGCAGTACTTC. Protein product: CASSLGGAGASYEQYF.

This clone occurred a few times. The J gene is TRBJ2-1, the V gene TRBV7-9, with 7 nucleotides matching TRBD2. V trimming: 5 bases; J trimming: 9 bases; junction bases outside the gene matches: 10. Germline values: CDR1 SEHNR, CDR2 FQNEAQ (reference sequence). This CDR3 region has 14 residues. The CDR3 nucleotides read TGTGCCAGCAGCCAGTCTGGACTAGAACGTGAGCAGTTCTTC. It is translated as CASSQSGLEREQFF.

V usage is TRBV27 and J usage is TRBJ2-7, with D possibly being TRBD2 (7 bases). V lost 6 bases and J 6 bases, leaving 24 bases between the germline ends. The CDR3 contains 16 residues. CDR1 is MNHEY and CDR2 is SMNVEV in the germline V gene (reference sequence). The DNA for the CDR3 is TGTGCCAGCAGCCCGACTTGGGGGGGCCCGAGGGGCGAGCAGTACTTC. This codes for CASSPTWGGPRGEQYF.

In its sample, this clone was seen a few times. The chain links TRBV28 to TRBJ2-3; TRBD2 matches 9 bases. Losses at the gene ends were 8 bases for V and 5 bases for J; bases not matched to a gene: 5. Germline CDR1 is MDHEN and CDR2 is SYDVKM. The CDR3 covers 13 residues. The CDR3 nucleotides are TGTGCCAGCGGGACTAGCCCCCTAGATACGCAGTATTTT. Translation gives CASGTSPLDTQYF. Using reference TRBV28 and TRBJ2-3 for the parts outside the CDR3, the full variable domain is DVKVTQSSRYLVKRTGEKVFLECVQDMDHENMFWYRQDPGLGLRLIYFSYDVKMKEKGDIPEGYSVSREKKERFSLILESASTNQTSMYLCASGTSPLDTQYFGPGTRLTVL.

This sequence joins TRBV19 and TRBJ2-5; D perhaps matches TRBD1 (6 bases). The germline V gene has CDR1 LNHDA and CDR2 SQIVND (reference sequence). Trimming left V 2 bases short and J 5 bases short, with 18 bases between. The CDR3 is 16 residues long. In nucleotides, the CDR3 is TGTGCCAGTAGTATACGCCCCGGACAGCCCTCGGAGACCCAGTACTTC. As protein: CASSIRPGQPSETQYF.